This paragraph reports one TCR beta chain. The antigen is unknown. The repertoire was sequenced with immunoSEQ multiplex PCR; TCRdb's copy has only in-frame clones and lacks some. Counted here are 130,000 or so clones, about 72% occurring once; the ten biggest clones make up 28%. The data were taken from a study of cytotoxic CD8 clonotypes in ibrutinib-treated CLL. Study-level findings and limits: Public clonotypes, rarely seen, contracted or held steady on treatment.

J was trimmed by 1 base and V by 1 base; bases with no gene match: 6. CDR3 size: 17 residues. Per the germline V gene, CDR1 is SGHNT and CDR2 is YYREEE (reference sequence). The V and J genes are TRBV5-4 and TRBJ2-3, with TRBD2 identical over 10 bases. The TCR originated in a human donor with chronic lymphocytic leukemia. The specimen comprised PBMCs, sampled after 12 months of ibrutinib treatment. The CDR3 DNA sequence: TGTGCCAGCAGCTTGCCTCCCGGGACTAGCGGCACAGATACGCAGTATTTT. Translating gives CASSLPPGTSGTDTQYF.